The source of this TCR beta chain is a study of CD8 T cells in Susac syndrome. Germline V gene data show CDR1 as LGHNA and CDR2 as YSLEER. The CDR3 has 14 residues. With 1 base removed from V and 5 bases from J, the gap between germline ends came to 6 bases. Reverse transcription of about 0.5 to 1 ug RNA was carried out with random hexamers. TCRdb redid the calling of the immunoSEQ multiplex PCR reads with MiXCR, one entry per CDR3 protein. The table includes around 130,000 distinct CDR3 sequences, roughly 95% detected once. The chain employs TRBV4-3 and TRBJ1-6, with D hard to call. This TCR came from a human donor with multiple sclerosis. The sequenced sample was CD4+ T cells from PBMCs. CDR3 nucleotides: TGCGCCAGCAGCCAAGCGGTGAATAATTCACCCCTCCACTTT. It is translated as CASSQAVNNSPLHF.